This T cell receptor beta chain was sequenced for a study of control samples from healthy donors and cancer patients. The assay was immunoSEQ multiplex PCR, and TCRdb's table has in-frame clones only and misses some. The top ten clones hold less than 9.5% of a sample with some 120,000 clones, about 89% of them seen once. The CDR3 is made up of 15 amino acids. Germline loops: CDR1 LNHDA, CDR2 SQIVND (reference sequence). V lost 2 bases, J lost 3 bases, and 13 bases lay in between. The sequenced material came from blood. The TCR comes from a woman between 18 and 30 years old in good health. The chain has TRBV19 and TRBJ1-1; D perhaps matches TRBD1 (6 bases). The CDR3 DNA reads as TGTGCCAGTAGTATATCAGGGGCCGGCTACACTGAAGCTTTCTTT. Translated, it gives CASSISGAGYTEAFF.